This TCR beta chain was captured by sequencing in a study of persistence of HIV-infected CD4 T cells. The libraries were made with immunoSEQ version 4 in survey mode. TCRdb's table, derived via immunoSEQ multiplex PCR, lists solely in-frame clones and lacks some. The sample comprises just over 35,000 clones, 85% of which are singletons, and around 5.4% rests with the top ten. This CDR3 comprises 14 residues. Germline values: CDR1 ENHRY, CDR2 SYGVKD. V shed 2 bases, J shed 8 bases, and the junction held 8 bases outside the gene matches. On this clone itself: The antigen is undetermined.

The stimulus was an HIV-1 Gag 15-mer peptide pool, 1 ug/peptide/mL. CD40L/CD69 double-negative CD45RO-high memory CD4+ T cells were collected. Suppressive ART was started during chronic HIV-1 infection in these adults. Stimulated PBMCs had first been depleted of CD8+ T cells. This chain links TRBV10-3 with TRBJ2-7, with 8 bases aligning to TRBD2. Sequencing was performed on cultured CD4+ T cells from PBMCs, taken from a patient who received antiretroviral therapy. The clonotype originates from an adult with HIV. The donor label of this sample is uncertain. CDR3 nucleotide sequence: TGTGCCATCAGTGAGGTAGCGGGGAGAGAACAGCAGTACTTC. Encoded protein: CAISEVAGREQQYF.